This record concerns one TCR beta chain sequence. What it recognizes is unknown. The CDR3 runs to 16 residues. Germline CDR1 is LNHDA and CDR2 is SQIVND (reference sequence). Trimming cost V 3 bases and J 0 bases, with 14 bases left between them. The sample belongs to a study of Graves' ophthalmopathy and Graves' hyperthyroidism. Study results and limitations: Blood was where most expanded thyroid clonotypes above 0.001 frequency also turned up.

For repertoire sequencing, the TCR beta CDR3 regions were amplified from RNA transcripts. A first-round RT-PCR used HTBI primers, followed by a second-round multiplex PCR. MiXCR, run by TCRdb on the multiplex PCR reads, gives a single entry per CDR3 protein. The data contain 740,000 or so distinct CDR3 sequences, roughly 41% of them singletons. This sequence was found in an adult man with Graves' ophthalmopathy. Material: peripheral blood. The V and J genes are TRBV19 and TRBJ1-1; TRBD1 might be the D (5 bases). The CDR3 region is CASSMITGDMNTEAFF. For the CDR3, the DNA is TGTGCCAGTAGTATGATAACAGGCGACATGAACACTGAAGCTTTCTTT.